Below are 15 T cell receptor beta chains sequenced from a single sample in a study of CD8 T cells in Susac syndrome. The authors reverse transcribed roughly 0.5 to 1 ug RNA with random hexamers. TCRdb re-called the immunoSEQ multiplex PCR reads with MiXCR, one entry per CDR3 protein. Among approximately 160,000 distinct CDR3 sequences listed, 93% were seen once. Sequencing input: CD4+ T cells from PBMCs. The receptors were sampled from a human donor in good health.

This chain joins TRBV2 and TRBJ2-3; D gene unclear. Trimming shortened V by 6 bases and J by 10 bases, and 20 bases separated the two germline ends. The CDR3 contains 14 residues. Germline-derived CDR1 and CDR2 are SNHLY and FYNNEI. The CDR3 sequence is CASRASMARSPQYF. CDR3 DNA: TGTGCCAGCAGGGCCTCAATGGCACGCTCCCCGCAGTATTTT.

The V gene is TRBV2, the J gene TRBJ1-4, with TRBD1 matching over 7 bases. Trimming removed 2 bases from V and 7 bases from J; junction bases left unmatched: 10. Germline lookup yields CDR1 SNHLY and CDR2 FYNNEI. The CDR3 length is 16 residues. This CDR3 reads CASSEQGGTFGEKLFF. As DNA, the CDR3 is TGTGCCAGCAGTGAACAGGGGGGGACCTTCGGTGAAAAACTGTTTTTT.

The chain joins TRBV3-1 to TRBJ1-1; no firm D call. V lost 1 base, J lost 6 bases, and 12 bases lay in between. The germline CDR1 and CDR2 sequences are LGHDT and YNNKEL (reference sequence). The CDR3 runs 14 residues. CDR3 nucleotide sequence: TGTGCCAGCAGCCAAGTCGGGTACACGCCTGAAGCTTTCTTT. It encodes CASSQVGYTPEAFF. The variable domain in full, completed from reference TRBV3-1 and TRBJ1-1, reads DTAVSQTPKYLVTQMGNDKSIKCEQNLGHDTMYWYKQDSKKFLKIMFSYNNKELIINETVPNRFSPKSPDKAHLNLHINSLELGDSAVYFCASSQVGYTPEAFFGQGTRLTVV.

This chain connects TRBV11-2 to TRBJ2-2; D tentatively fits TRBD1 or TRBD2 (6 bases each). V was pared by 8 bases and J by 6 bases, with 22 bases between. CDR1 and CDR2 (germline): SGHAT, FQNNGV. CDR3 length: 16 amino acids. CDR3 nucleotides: TGTGCCAGCGGGGGGCGTGCAGGGAGGATCTCCGGGGAGCTGTTTTTT. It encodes CASGGRAGRISGELFF.

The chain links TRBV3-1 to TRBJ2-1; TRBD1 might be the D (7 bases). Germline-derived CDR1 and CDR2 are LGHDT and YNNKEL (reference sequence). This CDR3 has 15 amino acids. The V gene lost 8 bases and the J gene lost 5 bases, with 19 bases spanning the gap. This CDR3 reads CASALAGGINNEQFF. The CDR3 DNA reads TGTGCCAGCGCCCTAGCAGGGGGGATTAACAATGAGCAGTTCTTC.

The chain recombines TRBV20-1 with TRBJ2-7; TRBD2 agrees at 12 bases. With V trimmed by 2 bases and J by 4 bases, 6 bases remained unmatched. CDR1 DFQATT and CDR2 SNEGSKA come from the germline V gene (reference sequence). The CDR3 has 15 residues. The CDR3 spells CSARRTSGGKYEQYF. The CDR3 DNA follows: TGCAGTGCTAGACGAACTAGCGGGGGGAAGTACGAGCAGTACTTC.

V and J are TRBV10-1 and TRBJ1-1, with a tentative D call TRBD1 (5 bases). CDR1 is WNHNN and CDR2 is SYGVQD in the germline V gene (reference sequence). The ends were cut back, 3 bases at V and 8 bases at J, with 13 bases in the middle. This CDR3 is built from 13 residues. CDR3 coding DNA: TGCGCCAGCAGTGATTCCGGGGGAACAGAAGCTTTCTTT. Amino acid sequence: CASSDSGGTEAFF.

The CDR3 DNA is TGTGCCAGCAGCCAATTTTCGGGGGCCTACGAGCAGTACTTC. Encoded protein: CASSQFSGAYEQYF. This chain uses TRBV3-1 with TRBJ2-7; the D gene is possibly TRBD2 (6 bases). With 2 bases removed from V and 2 bases from J, the gap between germline ends came to 10 bases. Germline V gives CDR1 LGHDT, CDR2 YNNKEL (reference sequence). The CDR3 contains 14 residues.

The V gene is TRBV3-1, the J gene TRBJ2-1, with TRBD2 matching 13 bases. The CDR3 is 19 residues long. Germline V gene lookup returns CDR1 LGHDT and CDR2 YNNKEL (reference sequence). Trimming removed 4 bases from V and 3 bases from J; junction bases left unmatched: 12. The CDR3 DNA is TGTGCCAGCAGCCTCAACCTGGGACTAGCGGGGAGCATCTACAATGAGCAGTTCTTC. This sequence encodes CASSLNLGLAGSIYNEQFF.

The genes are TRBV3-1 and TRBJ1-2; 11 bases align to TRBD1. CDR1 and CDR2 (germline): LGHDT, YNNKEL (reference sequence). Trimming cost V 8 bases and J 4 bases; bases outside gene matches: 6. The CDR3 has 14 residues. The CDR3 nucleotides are TGTGCCAGCGGACAGGGGGCGCAAGGCTATGGCTACACCTTC. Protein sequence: CASGQGAQGYGYTF.

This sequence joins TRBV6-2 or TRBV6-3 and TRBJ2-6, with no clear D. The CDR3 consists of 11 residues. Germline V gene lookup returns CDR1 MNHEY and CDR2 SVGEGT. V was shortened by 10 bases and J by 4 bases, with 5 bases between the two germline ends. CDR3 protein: CAIGGANVLTF. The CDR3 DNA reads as TGTGCCATCGGCGGGGCCAACGTCCTGACTTTC.

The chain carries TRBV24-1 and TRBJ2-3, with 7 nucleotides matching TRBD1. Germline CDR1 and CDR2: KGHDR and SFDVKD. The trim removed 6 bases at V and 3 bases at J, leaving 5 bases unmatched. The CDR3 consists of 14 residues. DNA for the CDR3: TGTGCCACCAGTTCCGGGACAGCAACAGATACGCAGTATTTT. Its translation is CATSSGTATDTQYF.

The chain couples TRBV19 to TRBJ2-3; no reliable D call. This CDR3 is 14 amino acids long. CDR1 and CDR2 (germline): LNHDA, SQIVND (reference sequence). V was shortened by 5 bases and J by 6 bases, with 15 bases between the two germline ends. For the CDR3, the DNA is TGTGCCAGTAGTGACGGCTGGCAGGCCGATACGCAGTATTTT. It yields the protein CASSDGWQADTQYF.

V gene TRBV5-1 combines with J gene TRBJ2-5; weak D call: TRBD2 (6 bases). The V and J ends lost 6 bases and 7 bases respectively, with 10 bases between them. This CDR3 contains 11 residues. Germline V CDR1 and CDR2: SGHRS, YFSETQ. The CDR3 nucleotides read TGCGCCAGCACGGGAGAGGGGACCCAGTACTTC. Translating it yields CASTGEGTQYF.

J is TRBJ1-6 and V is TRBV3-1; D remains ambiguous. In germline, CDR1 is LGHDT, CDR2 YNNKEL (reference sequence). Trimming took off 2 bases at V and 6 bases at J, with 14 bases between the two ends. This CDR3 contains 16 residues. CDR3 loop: CASSQTFAASNSPLHF. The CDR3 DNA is TGTGCCAGCAGCCAAACTTTTGCCGCTTCTAATTCACCCCTCCACTTT.